This TCR beta chain was observed in a study of T cells after yellow fever vaccination. General study findings and limits: Primary-vaccination clones mostly resurfaced post-booster (about 96% CD4, around 88% CD8).

Per the germline V gene, CDR1 is SGDLS and CDR2 is YYNGEE. Trimming took 3 bases from V and 1 from J; bases not matched to a gene: 4. The CDR3 has 15 residues. This clonotype showed up just a few times. What it binds is unknown. A single record per CDR3 protein comes from TCRdb applying MiXCR to the 5' RACE reads. In the table there are 150,000 to 200,000 distinct CDR3 sequences, 11% of which are singletons. The TCR was taken from a young man who received the YFV17D yellow fever vaccine. The chain employs TRBV9 and TRBJ2-3; 8 bases are a match to TRBD2. The specimen comprised CD8+ T cells sorted from PBMCs, sampled 15 days after the yellow fever booster vaccination. CDR3 nucleotide sequence: TGTGCCAGCAGCGCCTACGGGGGGGGCACAGATACGCAGTATTTT. Encoded protein: CASSAYGGGTDTQYF.